This T cell receptor (beta chain) derives from a study of long-term antiretroviral therapy in people with HIV. The overall study: The immediate-ART recommendation dates to 2015, and the earliest samples predate it by about a decade.

They ran version v3.0 of the immunoSEQ assay at survey level. The method was immunoSEQ multiplex PCR; TCRdb's version includes in-frame clones alone and lacks a portion of them. The sample contains under 45,000 clones, about 80% of which appear only once. Study-level findings and limits: Although diversity increased after ART, it remained lower than in transplant donor controls. HIV repertoires showed narrower CDR3 length ranges than controls.

Trimming stripped 5 bases from V and 9 bases from J, with 15 bases between. CDR1 and CDR2 from the germline V gene are SGHNT and YYREEE (reference sequence). The length of the CDR3 is 13 residues. Every sample had about 1-11 million cryopreserved PBMC in it before DNA extraction. On this clone itself: Its target is not known.

The sequence came from a man aged 30-40 years with HIV. This sample comprised unsorted PBMCs, obtained 3.4 years after starting antiretroviral therapy. V and J are TRBV5-4 and TRBJ1-3, with D perhaps TRBD1 (5 bases). Written as DNA, the CDR3 is TGTGCCAGCAGTCCATCGGGGGGGAGCACCATATATTTT. Translated, it gives CASSPSGGSTIYF.